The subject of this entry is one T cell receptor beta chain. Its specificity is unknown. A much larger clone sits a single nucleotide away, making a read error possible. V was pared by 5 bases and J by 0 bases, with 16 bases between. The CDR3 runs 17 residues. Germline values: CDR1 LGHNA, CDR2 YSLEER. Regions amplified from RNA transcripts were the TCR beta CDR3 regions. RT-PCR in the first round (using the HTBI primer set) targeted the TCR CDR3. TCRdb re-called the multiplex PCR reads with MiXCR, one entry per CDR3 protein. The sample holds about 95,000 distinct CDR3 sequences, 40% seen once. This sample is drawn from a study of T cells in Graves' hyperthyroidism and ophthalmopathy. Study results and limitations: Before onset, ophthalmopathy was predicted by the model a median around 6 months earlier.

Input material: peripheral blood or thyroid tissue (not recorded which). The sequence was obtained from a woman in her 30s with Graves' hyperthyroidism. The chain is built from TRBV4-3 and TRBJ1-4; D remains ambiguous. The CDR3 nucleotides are TGCGCCAGCAGCTACCCCGCCGACTTTTCAACTAATGAAAAACTGTTTTTT. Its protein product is CASSYPADFSTNEKLFF.